The 18 T cell receptor beta chains below come from one sample, sequenced in a study of T cell clonality in common variable immunodeficiency. Study-level findings and limits: Reportedly, TCR beta sequences from common variable immunodeficiency showed fewer deletions and N-nucleotide insertions.

Their cognate antigens are unknown. Generated by immunoSEQ multiplex PCR, the TCRdb table keeps only in-frame clones and is missing some. Observed in the sample are more than 30,000 clones, none of them singletons. Material for sequencing was peripheral blood mononuclear cells. The receptor set was obtained from a human donor with common variable immunodeficiency.

Remarks on this clone: The CDR3 end lies 3 residues beyond the end of the read and is filled in from the germline J gene. The chain couples TRBV19 to TRBJ1-2, with a tentative D call TRBD1 (6 bases). This CDR3 comprises 14 residues. V lost 0 bases, J lost 6 bases, and 11 bases lay in between. The V gene's germline CDR1 is LNHDA and CDR2 SQIVND (reference sequence). CDR3 loop: CASSIETGFDGYTF. The CDR3 DNA, read in part, is TGTGCCAGTAGTATAGAGACAGGTTTCGATGGC.

At least ten counts were recorded for this clone. The CDR3 protein is CASSKVTSGMAGELFF. Incomplete CDR3 DNA: TGTGCCAGTAGTAAGGTGACTAGCGGTATGGCCGGGGAG. The chain carries TRBV19 and TRBJ2-2; 9 bases are shared with TRBD2. The missing CDR3 end, 3 residues past where the read stops, is filled in from the germline J gene. The CDR3 is made up of 16 amino acids. The V gene's germline CDR1 is LNHDA and CDR2 SQIVND (reference sequence). Germline trimming cut 4 bases from V and 6 bases from J; bases unmatched to any gene: 9.

A note on this clone: The read ends 3 residues early relative to the CDR3; the germline J gene fills the gap. The chain combines TRBV6-1 with TRBJ1-6; D is possibly TRBD1 (6 bases). The length of the CDR3 is 17 residues. Germline V gene sequence: CDR1 MNHNS, CDR2 SASEGT. Deletions cut 2 bases from V and 4 bases from J, with 15 bases between. CDR3 amino acids: CASSESGAASYNSPLHF. The sequenced CDR3 bases are TGTGCCAGCAGTGAATCAGGGGCAGCCTCTTATAATTCACCC.

This clone came up a few times. The read finishes 3 residues shy of the CDR3 end, and the germline J gene is used to complete it. The J gene is TRBJ2-1, the V gene TRBV19; 11 bases align to TRBD2. CDR1 and CDR2 from the germline V gene are LNHDA and SQIVND (reference sequence). Unmatched junction bases numbered 10, after V lost 1 base and J lost 8 bases. The CDR3 spans 17 residues. The part of the CDR3 DNA that was read is TGTGCCAGTAGTATAGGACTAGCGGGGCCAGCTCGTCATGAG. This sequence encodes CASSIGLAGPARHE. The full CDR3 reads CASSIGLAGPARHEQFF. Full variable domain (rest looked up from reference TRBV19 and TRBJ2-1): DGGITQSPKYLFRKEGQNVTLSCEQNLNHDAMYWYRQDPGQGLRLIYYSQIVNDFQKGDIAEGYSVSREKKESFPLTVTSAQKNPTAFYLCASSIGLAGPARHEQFFGPGTRLTVL.

On this clone itself: Read data end 3 residues before the CDR3 end; the end is taken from the germline J gene. The V call is TRBV6-7, the J call TRBJ1-2; TRBD1 might be the D (6 bases). TRBV6-7 is given ORF status, its function remaining uncertain. The CDR3 spans 14 residues. V gave up 7 bases and J gave up 4 bases, with 16 bases separating them. CDR3: CASTQGTQGYGYTF. The part of the CDR3 DNA that was read is TGTGCCAGCACCCAGGGGACCCAGGGCTATGGC.

In this sample, this clone turned up a few times. Read data end 3 residues before the CDR3 end; the end is taken from the germline J gene. J is TRBJ2-5 and V is TRBV7-9; TRBD1 might be the D (6 bases). CDR3 length: 15 amino acids. Germline loops: CDR1 SEHNR, CDR2 FQNEAQ (reference sequence). V dropped 4 bases and J dropped 4 bases, with 16 bases sitting between them. The CDR3 DNA, read in part, is TGTGCCAGCAGCTCCCCTACAGGGAATACAGAGACC. Translated: CASSSPTGNTET. The full-length CDR3 reads as CASSSPTGNTETQYF. The full variable domain, completed using reference TRBV7-9 and TRBJ2-5, is DTGVSQNPRHKITKRGQNVTFRCDPISEHNRLYWYRQTLGQGPEFLTYFQNEAQLEKSRLLSDRFSAERPKGSFSTLEIQRTEQGDSAMYLCASSSPTGNTETQYFGPGTRLLVL.

In regard to this clone: The CDR3 extends 3 residues past the end of the read, so its final part is completed from the germline J gene. This chain uses TRBV19 with TRBJ1-2; D is possibly TRBD1 (5 bases). The CDR3 totals 14 residues. V was pared by 8 bases and J by 1 base, with 14 bases between. Germline V gene sequence: CDR1 LNHDA, CDR2 SQIVND (reference sequence). The CDR3 reads CASPAGKVNYGYTF. CDR3 bases read: TGTGCCAGTCCCGCAGGGAAAGTTAACTATGGC.

This clone was counted between two and nine times. The CDR3 is cut off 3 residues early in the read; its end comes from the germline J gene. The chain combines TRBV6-1 with TRBJ2-7; possible D gene TRBD1, 6 bases. Looked up from germline, CDR1 is MNHNS and CDR2 is SASEGT. The CDR3 consists of 16 residues. V lost 6 bases and J 1 base, leaving 19 bases between the germline ends. CDR3 bases read: TGTGCCAGCAGAGAATATTCCGGGACACATTCCTACGAG. It is translated as CASREYSGTHSYE. The CDR3, in full, reads CASREYSGTHSYEQYF.

A word on this clone: The read ends 3 residues before the CDR3 terminus; that terminus is restored from the germline J gene. The chain is built from TRBV6-1 and TRBJ2-7; tentatively, D is TRBD2 (7 bases). Germline loops: CDR1 MNHNS, CDR2 SASEGT. V lost 1 base and J 4 bases, leaving 14 bases between the germline ends. The CDR3 spans 15 residues. The CDR3 sequence: CASSEEGGPFYEQYF. The DNA read from the CDR3 is TGTGCCAGCAGTGAAGAGGGGGGGCCCTTTTACGAG.

This clone came up many times. The CDR3 extends 3 residues past the end of the read, so its final part is completed from the germline J gene. The J gene is TRBJ2-6, the V gene TRBV7-3, with TRBD1 identical over 7 bases. The germline V gene has CDR1 SGHTA and CDR2 FQGTGA. V shed 6 bases, J shed 8 bases, and the junction held 4 bases outside the gene matches. This CDR3 has 13 residues. The sequenced CDR3 bases are TGTGCCAGCAGGTCAGGGGGTACCAACGTC. Its translation is CASRSGGTNV. The complete CDR3 protein is CASRSGGTNVLTF.

The table lists this clone with many counts. Read data end 3 residues before the CDR3 end; the end is taken from the germline J gene. The chain recombines TRBV7-3 with TRBJ2-3; D possibly corresponds to TRBD1 (6 bases). V lost 6 bases to trimming and J lost 2 bases, with 12 bases between them. Germline CDR1 is SGHTA and CDR2 is FQGTGA. The CDR3 is 14 residues long. The CDR3 loop reads CASRDPGVTDTQYF. The CDR3 bases that were read are TGTGCCAGCAGGGACCCAGGGGTCACAGATACG.

This clone was seen only a few times. The sequence runs out 3 residues before the end of the CDR3; the remainder is reconstructed from the germline J gene. The chain links TRBV18 to TRBJ1-3, with D hard to call. V was shortened by 0 bases and J by 0 bases, with 12 bases between the two germline ends. CDR3 length equals 17 residues. Germline V gene lookup returns CDR1 KGHSH and CDR2 LQKENI. The DNA read from the CDR3 is TGTGCCAGCTCACCACCGGTCGTCACCGGCTCTGGAAACACC. Translating gives CASSPPVVTGSGNT. From start to end, the CDR3 is CASSPPVVTGSGNTIYF. The whole variable domain, filled in from reference TRBV18 and TRBJ1-3, reads NAGVMQNPRHLVRRRGQEARLRCSPMKGHSHVYWYRQLPEEGLKFMVYLQKENIIDESGMPKERFSAEFPKEGPSILRIQQVVRGDSAAYFCASSPPVVTGSGNTIYFGEGSWLTVV.

To note about this clone: The CDR3 is cut off 3 residues early in the read; its end comes from the germline J gene. The chain couples TRBV7-2 to TRBJ2-1; tentative D call: TRBD1 (5 bases). The ends were cut back, 5 bases at V and 2 bases at J, with 13 bases in the middle. The CDR3 is made up of 15 amino acids. Germline values: CDR1 SGHTA, CDR2 FQGNSA. The sequenced part of the CDR3 DNA is TGTGCCAGCAGCGGCGGAAGGGGTCCCTACAATGAG. It translates to CASSGGRGPYNE. The full CDR3 protein reads CASSGGRGPYNEQFF.

Comments on this clone: The read terminates 3 residues before the CDR3 end, so the remaining end is supplied by the germline J gene. The chain uses TRBV30 and TRBJ1-6; D is ambiguous. Germline lookup yields CDR1 GTSNPN and CDR2 SVGIG (reference sequence). V was trimmed by 0 bases and J by 8 bases, leaving 14 bases between them. The CDR3 extends over 15 amino acids. CDR3 DNA (partial): TGTGCCTGGAGTGTACGATCACTTAACTATTCACCC. The encoded protein is CAWSVRSLNYSP. The entire CDR3 reads CAWSVRSLNYSPLHF.

For this clone: The read comes to an end 3 residues before the CDR3 does, leaving the germline J gene to fill in the end. This sequence joins TRBV19 and TRBJ2-1; 11 positions match TRBD2. V lost 4 bases and J lost 4; bases outside the gene matches: 3. The CDR3 is made up of 15 amino acids. Germline loops: CDR1 LNHDA, CDR2 SQIVND (reference sequence). CDR3 DNA (partial): TGTGCCAGTAGTAGACTAGCGGGGTTATACAATGAG. Protein sequence: CASSRLAGLYNE. The CDR3, in full, reads CASSRLAGLYNEQFF. The whole variable domain, remainder taken from reference TRBV19 and TRBJ2-1, is DGGITQSPKYLFRKEGQNVTLSCEQNLNHDAMYWYRQDPGQGLRLIYYSQIVNDFQKGDIAEGYSVSREKKESFPLTVTSAQKNPTAFYLCASSRLAGLYNEQFFGPGTRLTVL.

This clone has at least ten counts. The read terminates 3 residues ahead of where the CDR3 ends, so the germline J gene completes it. This rearrangement joins TRBV18 to TRBJ2-5; no clear D. In germline, CDR1 is KGHSH, CDR2 LQKENI. This CDR3 is built from 16 residues. V was trimmed by 0 bases and J by 0 bases, leaving 11 bases between them. CDR3 in amino acids: CASSPPLRWYQETQYF. CDR3 bases read: TGTGCCAGCTCACCACCTCTCCGGTGGTACCAAGAGACC.

In its sample, this clone was seen a few times. The read ends 3 residues early relative to the CDR3; the germline J gene fills the gap. V gene TRBV20-1 combines with J gene TRBJ2-3; D unresolved. Germline CDR1 reads DFQATT; CDR2 reads SNEGSKA (reference sequence). This CDR3 spans 13 amino acids. Trimming shortened V by 3 bases and J by 2 bases, and 9 bases separated the two germline ends. CDR3: CSASEADTDTQYF. The sequenced CDR3 bases are TGCAGTGCTAGCGAGGCGGACACAGATACG.

Of note for this clone: With the read ending 3 residues before the CDR3 end, the germline J gene is used to fill in that end. The V call is TRBV7-9, the J call TRBJ1-5; D unresolved. Trimming stripped 6 bases from V and 4 bases from J, with 10 bases between. Germline V CDR1 and CDR2: SEHNR, FQNEAQ (reference sequence). There are 13 residues in the CDR3. This CDR3 reads CASSRAPNQPQHF. The covered CDR3 bases are TGTGCCAGCAGTCGCGCCCCTAATCAGCCC.